The clone carrying this T cell receptor (beta chain) was counted ten times or more. Its antigen is not known. Time point here: sample taken at primary tumor resection. In each case, whole RNA from tumor, nontumor lung or frozen PBMC was sequenced unsorted. The data were taken from a study of spatial heterogeneity in lung cancer. Background on the study: Sequences of the beta chain were consistently detected in greater numbers than alpha-chain sequences. Combinations of a unique TCR and a UMI were tallied in raw reads, and on average each appeared more than ten times.

Study-level results: Higher tumor mutation counts went along with higher counts of expanded intratumoral alpha and beta TCRs. Ubiquitous and regional nonsynonymous mutation counts were tracked by ubiquitous and regional expanded TCR counts, respectively.

TCRdb passed the 5' RACE reads through MiXCR, listing each CDR3 protein once. The data show 3,000 to 3,500 distinct CDR3 sequences, roughly 6.1% seen once. The CDR3 sequence is 12 residues long. With 3 bases removed from V and 7 bases from J, the gap between germline ends came to 9 bases. The germline V gene has CDR1 ENHRY and CDR2 SYGVKD. This specimen was lung tumor tissue, taken at surgery. V usage is TRBV10-3 and J usage is TRBJ1-2, with D perhaps matching TRBD1 (6 bases). This receptor was taken from a male donor with early-stage non-small cell lung cancer. CDR3 DNA sequence: TGTGCCATCAGTGAAGACAGGCGTGGCTACACCTTC. Amino acids: CAISEDRRGYTF.